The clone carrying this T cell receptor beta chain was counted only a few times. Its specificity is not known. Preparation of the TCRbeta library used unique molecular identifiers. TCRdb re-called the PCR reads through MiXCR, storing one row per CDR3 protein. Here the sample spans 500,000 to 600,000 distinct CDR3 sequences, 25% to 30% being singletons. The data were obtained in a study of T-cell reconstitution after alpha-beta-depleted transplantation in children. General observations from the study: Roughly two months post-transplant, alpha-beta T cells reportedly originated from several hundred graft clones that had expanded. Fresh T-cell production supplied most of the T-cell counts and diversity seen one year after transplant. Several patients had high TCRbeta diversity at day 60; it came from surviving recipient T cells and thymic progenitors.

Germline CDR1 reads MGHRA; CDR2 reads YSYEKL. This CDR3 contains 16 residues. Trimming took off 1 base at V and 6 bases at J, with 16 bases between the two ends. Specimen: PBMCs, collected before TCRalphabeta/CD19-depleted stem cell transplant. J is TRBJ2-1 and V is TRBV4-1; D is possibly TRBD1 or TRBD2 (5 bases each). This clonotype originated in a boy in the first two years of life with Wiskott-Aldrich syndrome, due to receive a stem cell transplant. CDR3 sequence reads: CASSQVSVGTSNEQFF. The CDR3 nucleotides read TGCGCCAGCAGCCAAGTCAGCGTAGGGACCTCCAATGAGCAGTTCTTC.